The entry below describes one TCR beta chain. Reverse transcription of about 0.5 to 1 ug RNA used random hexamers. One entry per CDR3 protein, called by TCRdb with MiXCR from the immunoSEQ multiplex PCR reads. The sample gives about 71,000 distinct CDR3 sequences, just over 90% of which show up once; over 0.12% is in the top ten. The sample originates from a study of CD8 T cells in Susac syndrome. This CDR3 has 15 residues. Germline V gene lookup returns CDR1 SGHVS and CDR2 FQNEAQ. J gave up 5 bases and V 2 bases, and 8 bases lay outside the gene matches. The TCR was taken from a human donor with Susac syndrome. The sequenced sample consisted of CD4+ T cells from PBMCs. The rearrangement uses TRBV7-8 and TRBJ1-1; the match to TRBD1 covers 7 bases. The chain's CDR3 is CASSLRFGRGTEAFF. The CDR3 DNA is TGTGCCAGCAGCTTAAGGTTTGGCAGGGGGACTGAAGCTTTCTTT.